The 21 T cell receptor beta chains below come from one sample, sequenced in a study of T cells in Graves' hyperthyroidism and ophthalmopathy. The CDR3 regions of TCR beta were amplified from RNA transcripts. When the TCR CDR3 underwent first-round RT-PCR, the HTBI primer set was used. TCRdb called the multiplex PCR reads again in MiXCR, with one record for every CDR3 protein. The sample holds about 640,000 distinct CDR3 sequences, 13% to 15% seen once. The sample was blood. The origin of the receptors is a woman in her 50s with Graves' ophthalmopathy.

This clonotype was counted between two and nine times. The rearrangement links TRBV4-2 to TRBJ2-7; 12 nucleotides line up with TRBD1. The CDR3 loop spans 14 amino acids. V trimming: 4 bases; J trimming: 6 bases; junction bases outside the gene matches: 4. CDR1 is LGHNA, CDR2 YNFKEQ, per germline. The CDR3 region is CASSLGTGGGEQYF. CDR3 in DNA: TGTGCCAGCAGCCTGGGGACAGGGGGCGGCGAGCAGTACTTC.

The sample holds many counts of this clonotype. The chain employs TRBV29-1 and TRBJ2-5; 7 positions match TRBD1. The CDR3 has 12 residues. Germline CDR1 reads SQVTM; CDR2 reads ANQGSEA. The V and J ends lost 7 bases and 1 base, in that order; junction bases with no gene match: 3. CDR3 sequence: CSARTGQETQYF. CDR3 nucleotide sequence: TGCAGCGCCCGGACAGGCCAAGAGACCCAGTACTTC.

This clonotype has a handful of counts. The V call is TRBV13, the J call TRBJ2-7, with 9 positions matching TRBD2. The CDR3 runs to 16 residues. The germline gives CDR1 PRHDT, CDR2 FYEKMQ (reference sequence). With V trimmed by 4 bases and J by 6 bases, 13 bases remained unmatched. Here the CDR3 reads CASSSQREALFSEQYF. The DNA of the CDR3 is TGTGCCAGCAGCTCTCAGCGGGAGGCTCTTTTTAGCGAGCAGTACTTC.

This chain joins TRBV5-1 and TRBJ1-1, with D unresolved. The CDR3 totals 14 residues. The V gene's germline CDR1 is SGHRS and CDR2 YFSETQ. V lost 9 bases and J lost 0, with 15 bases in between. CDR3 region: CANWYSYMNTEAFF. DNA for the CDR3: TGCGCCAACTGGTACTCGTACATGAACACTGAAGCTTTCTTT.

This clonotype has a handful of counts. The rearrangement links TRBV5-1 to TRBJ2-1; maybe TRBD2 (5 bases). Trimming left V 4 bases short and J 5 bases short, with 25 bases between. The CDR3 contains 18 residues. Germline assignment: CDR1 SGHRS and CDR2 YFSETQ. The CDR3 DNA reads TGCGCCAGCAGCCTTTCGGTGGCGGGCCGATTTGGGGACAATGAGCAGTTCTTC. Its protein is CASSLSVAGRFGDNEQFF.

This clonotype was seen ten or more times. The chain couples TRBV12-3 or TRBV12-4 to TRBJ1-6; no clear D gene. V was trimmed by 5 bases and J by 7 bases, leaving 12 bases between them. The CDR3 is made up of 14 amino acids. The CDR3 region has the DNA TGTGCCAGCAGTGAATCTCGACCGAATTCACCCCTCCACTTT. It is translated as CASSESRPNSPLHF.

At least ten counts were recorded for this clonotype. V is TRBV5-1 and J is TRBJ2-2; maybe TRBD2 (6 bases). The germline CDR1 and CDR2 sequences are SGHRS and YFSETQ. CDR3 length: 16 residues. Trimming pared 3 bases from V and 6 bases from J, leaving 18 bases between. CDR3 amino acids: CASSSLGGREAGELFF. CDR3 DNA sequence: TGCGCCAGCAGCTCCCTGGGGGGAAGAGAGGCCGGGGAGCTGTTTTTT.

Many counts were recorded for this clonotype. The chain employs TRBV5-1 and TRBJ2-3; D is uncertain. The germline gives CDR1 SGHRS, CDR2 YFSETQ. This CDR3 comprises 13 residues. V shed 4 bases and J shed 0 bases, with 6 bases lying between them. CDR3 amino acids: CASSPISTDTQYF. CDR3 in DNA: TGCGCCAGCAGCCCAATAAGCACAGATACGCAGTATTTT. Using reference TRBV5-1 and TRBJ2-3 for the parts outside the CDR3, the full variable domain is KAGVTQTPRYLIKTRGQQVTLSCSPISGHRSVSWYQQTPGQGLQFLFEYFSETQRNKGNFPGRFSGRQFSNSRSEMNVSTLELGDSALYLCASSPISTDTQYFGPGTRLTVL.

This clonotype was seen many times. This chain connects TRBV3-1 to TRBJ2-3; 10 nucleotides match TRBD2. Germline V gene data show CDR1 as LGHDT and CDR2 as YNNKEL (reference sequence). The CDR3 has 17 residues. V lost 2 bases and J lost 5; bases outside the gene matches: 10. The DNA of the CDR3 is TGTGCCAGCAGCCAAACTACCGGACTAGCGGTAGGAGATACGCAGTATTTT. Its translation is CASSQTTGLAVGDTQYF.

This clonotype has at least ten counts. The chain carries TRBV12-3 or TRBV12-4 and TRBJ1-5; 9 bases line up with TRBD1. The ends lost 6 bases at V and 3 bases at J; junction bases unmatched: 6. This CDR3 is built from 15 residues. The CDR3 protein is CASRGTGRPNQPQHF. CDR3 DNA sequence: TGTGCCAGCAGGGGGACAGGGAGGCCCAATCAGCCCCAGCATTTT.

This sequence joins TRBV11-2 and TRBJ2-1; TRBD2 is a possible D gene (5 bases). Trimming cost V 5 bases and J 7 bases, with 12 bases left between them. In germline, CDR1 is SGHAT, CDR2 FQNNGV. The CDR3 has 13 amino acids. The CDR3 region is CASSNGLLNEQFF. In DNA, the CDR3 is TGTGCCAGCAGCAATGGACTGCTGAATGAGCAGTTCTTC.

The CDR3 DNA follows: TGCGCCAGCAGCCCGATCGGGGAAGCCTCGAATGAAAAACTGTTTTTT. Encoded protein: CASSPIGEASNEKLFF. J is TRBJ1-4 and V is TRBV4-3; D is uncertain. CDR3 length: 16 residues. The germline gives CDR1 LGHNA, CDR2 YSLEER. Trimming took off 4 bases at V and 5 bases at J, with 17 bases between the two ends.

In this sample, this clonotype turned up many times. The CDR3 DNA sequence: TGTGCCAGCAGCCGAGAATCGGGGGAGGGGGAGCTGTTTTTT. Protein: CASSRESGEGELFF. The chain is built from TRBV2 and TRBJ2-2, with D maybe TRBD2 (6 bases). The V end was cut by 6 bases, the J end by 8 bases, with 16 bases between. CDR1 and CDR2 from the germline V gene are SNHLY and FYNNEI. The CDR3 contains 14 residues.

This clonotype has at least ten counts. This sequence joins TRBV18 and TRBJ1-5, with D tentatively TRBD1 (6 bases). Trimming pared 3 bases from V and 5 bases from J, leaving 14 bases between. The CDR3 length is 15 residues. Germline V CDR1 and CDR2: KGHSH, LQKENI. This CDR3 reads CASSPWGGGDQPQHF. The CDR3 DNA follows: TGTGCCAGCTCACCCTGGGGGGGCGGCGATCAGCCCCAGCATTTT.

This clonotype was seen ten or more times. The chain employs TRBV14 and TRBJ2-7; D gene ambiguous. The CDR3 length is 13 residues. Trimming pared 4 bases from V and 2 bases from J, leaving 9 bases between. CDR1 SGHDN and CDR2 FVKESK come from the germline V gene. CDR3 bases: TGTGCCAGCAGCCCTGGAATTACCTACGAGCAGTACTTC. It codes for CASSPGITYEQYF.

DNA of the CDR3: TGTGCCAGCAGTTTAACCGCCCCGTCCCTCTGGGGTCAGCCCCAGCATTTT. This sequence encodes CASSLTAPSLWGQPQHF. The V call is TRBV28, the J call TRBJ1-5; no reliable D call. Trimming took 2 bases from V and 6 from J, leaving 20 bases between them. The CDR3 length is 17 residues. Germline V lookup: CDR1 MDHEN, CDR2 SYDVKM.

Ten or more counts support this clonotype. V is TRBV20-1 and J is TRBJ2-7, with D possibly TRBD2 on 6 matching bases. V was pared by 0 bases and J by 4 bases, with 16 bases between. CDR3 length equals 15 residues. The V gene's germline CDR1 is DFQATT and CDR2 SNEGSKA (reference sequence). CDR3 in DNA: TGCAGTGCTAGAGACCTCGGGGGAGAGGGTTACGAGCAGTACTTC. Its translation: CSARDLGGEGYEQYF.

This clonotype turned up a few times. J is TRBJ2-7 and V is TRBV3-1, with TRBD1 identical over 7 bases. Germline CDR1 and CDR2: LGHDT and YNNKEL (reference sequence). V was pared by 4 bases and J by 2 bases, with 14 bases of the junction left unmatched. The CDR3 is 17 amino acids. Here the CDR3 DNA reads TGTGCCAGCAGCCCAAGTTTCCTCCGGACAGGTACCTACGAGCAGTACTTC. This gives the protein CASSPSFLRTGTYEQYF.

This clonotype appeared a few times. This sequence joins TRBV5-4 and TRBJ1-5; possible D gene TRBD1, 5 bases. The CDR3 sequence is 12 residues long. CDR1 and CDR2 from the germline V gene are SGHNT and YYREEE (reference sequence). V lost 4 bases and J 11 bases, leaving 13 bases between the germline ends. The CDR3 loop reads CASSQDLGAQHF. CDR3 sequence (DNA): TGTGCCAGCAGCCAGGACCTAGGGGCCCAGCATTTT.

This clonotype was seen many times. The chain employs TRBV29-1 and TRBJ2-3; D is undetermined. The germline V gene encodes CDR1 SQVTM and CDR2 ANQGSEA. The CDR3 loop spans 11 amino acids. The V gene lost 5 bases and the J gene lost 6 bases, with 9 bases spanning the gap. CDR3 in amino acids: CSVFVGDTQYF. CDR3 DNA: TGCAGCGTTTTTGTTGGTGATACGCAGTATTTT.

This clonotype was recorded a few times. This chain connects TRBV27 to TRBJ2-7; 7 bases are a match to TRBD2. The V segment lost 5 bases and the J segment 5 bases; nucleotides outside the gene matches: 3. The CDR3 runs 12 residues. The germline V gene has CDR1 MNHEY and CDR2 SMNVEV (reference sequence). CDR3 residues: CASSPGLNEQYF. CDR3 sequence (DNA): TGTGCCAGCAGTCCGGGACTAAACGAGCAGTACTTC.